The T cell receptor (beta chain) described here comes from a study of PD-1 blockade in classical Hodgkin lymphoma. The time point is: newly diagnosed, previously untreated cHL patient sample. It was by magnetic negative selection that CD4+ T cells were purified from thawed PBMCs. Sequencing was performed with immunoSEQ multiplex PCR; in TCRdb, only in-frame clones are kept and a portion is missing. The sample has 20,000 to 30,000 clones; about 90% are singletons. The sequence came from a human donor with classical Hodgkin lymphoma. Sequenced: CD4+ T cells from blood.

DNA for the CDR3: TGTGCCAGCAGGGTTAGGGACCAGGCGAACTATGGCTACACCTTC. This codes for CASRVRDQANYGYTF. The V call is TRBV6-4, the J call TRBJ1-2, with a tentative D call TRBD1 (5 bases). Per germline, CDR1 MRHNA and CDR2 SNTAGT. The ends were cut back, 6 bases at V and 2 bases at J, with 16 bases in the middle. This CDR3 spans 15 amino acids.